This T cell receptor beta chain comes out of a study of CD8 T cells in ankylosing spondylitis. Study-wide points: Disease-linked clones bore a CD8+ phenotype and were relatively rare in peripheral blood.

About this clonotype itself: The antigen remains unidentified.

TCRdb reprocessed the 5' RACE reads via MiXCR and lists one record per CDR3 protein. The sample includes about 190,000 distinct CDR3 sequences, under 15% of them seen just once. This CDR3 contains 14 residues. CDR1 is SGHTA, CDR2 FQGTGA, per germline. The J segment lost 2 bases and the V segment lost 3 bases, leaving 2 bases of the junction unmatched. The gene calls are TRBV7-3 and TRBJ2-3; 7 bases are shared with TRBD2. This TCR came from a female donor with ankylosing spondylitis or in good health (not recorded which). Sequencing was carried out using blood, either unsorted or a sorted T cell fraction (not recorded which). This CDR3 is CASSLSGITDTQYF. Here the CDR3 DNA reads TGTGCCAGCAGCTTGAGCGGGATCACAGATACGCAGTATTTT. Using reference TRBV7-3 and TRBJ2-3 for the parts outside the CDR3, the full variable domain is GAGVSQTPSNKVTEKGKYVELRCDPISGHTALYWYRQSLGQGPEFLIYFQGTGAADDSGLPNDRFFAVRPEGSVSTLKIQRTERGDSAVYLCASSLSGITDTQYFGPGTRLTVL.